Given below is one TCR beta chain in context. This record belongs to a study of blood T cell repertoires in COVID-19. CDR3 length: 19 amino acids. V trimming: 0 bases; J trimming: 4 bases; junction bases outside the gene matches: 7. Looked up from germline, CDR1 is WNHNN and CDR2 is SYGVQD (reference sequence). The repertoire was sequenced with immunoSEQ multiplex PCR; TCRdb's copy has only in-frame clones and lacks some. The table lists 150,000 to 200,000 clones, 83% of them singletons, with about 8.3% in the top ten. The J gene is TRBJ2-3, the V gene TRBV10-1; 16 bases agree with TRBD2. Sequenced: peripheral blood. This receptor was obtained from a woman in her seventies with COVID-19, enrolled during active disease. The CDR3 loop is CASSESLGGLAGGSDTQYF. The CDR3, as DNA: TGCGCCAGCAGTGAGTCGCTCGGGGGACTAGCGGGAGGGTCAGATACGCAGTATTTT.